The sequence of this T cell receptor (beta chain) was determined in a study of human T cells and chemical hapten exposure. Study information: Each patch test put 0.01% DPC on the upper back, and results were read at 6 days. TCR yields differed between samples (mainly from small differences in pooled library volume). Study observations and caveats: TCRs exceeding a frequency of 1 in 1000 stayed unchanged under DPC sensitization.

TCRdb processed the RACE reads anew with MiXCR; each CDR3 protein has one entry. This table has under 200,000 distinct CDR3 sequences, approximately 15% appearing once. Stated time point: patch test 1, 2 weeks after DPC sensitization. The sample's treatment: therapeutic diphenylcyclopropenone sensitization with weekly scalp DPC. The germline V gene has CDR1 ENHRY and CDR2 SYGVKD. The CDR3 is made up of 13 amino acids. Trimming stripped 5 bases from V and 4 bases from J, with 11 bases between. Notes on this clonotype: As yet, its antigen is unknown.

The sequencing used whole blood, collected in connection with sensitization to the hapten diphenylcyclopropenone (DPC). The clonotype originates from a woman under 40 with alopecia areata. Some clones in this sample may be carry-over from other donors' samples. This chain joins TRBV10-3 and TRBJ1-2, with D uncertain. CDR3 nucleotides: TGTGCCATCAGTCAGGACCGTCCCTATGGCTACACCTTC. Its protein is CAISQDRPYGYTF.